This T cell receptor (beta chain) is from a study of memory CD4+ T cells and cytomegalovirus serostatus. Study background: Healthy Belgian adult donors included several CMV-positive and 24 CMV-negative people. The study's findings and limits: The CMV-associated TCR signature appears largely within the CD4+ memory repertoire. CD4+ memory repertoires contained about 40% of the roughly 160 reported CMV TCRbeta sequences.

As for this clone: Its target is not known.

Single viable CD3+CD4+CD8-CD45RO+ cells were sorted as the memory CD4+ T cells. The method was immunoSEQ multiplex PCR; TCRdb's version includes in-frame clones alone and lacks a portion of them. The data hold about 44,000 clones, with 76% observed a single time. Germline CDR1 and CDR2: LGHNA and YNFKEQ. Trimming stripped 1 base from V and 2 bases from J, with 12 bases between. CDR3 length equals 15 residues. The chain uses TRBV4-2 and TRBJ2-7; D remains ambiguous. Sequences were obtained from memory CD4+ T cells from blood. The receptor was isolated from an adult in good health and CMV-seronegative. The CDR3 region is CASSQGTATTYEQYF. As DNA, the CDR3 is TGTGCCAGCAGCCAAGGAACTGCAACCACCTACGAGCAGTACTTC.